The 19 T cell receptor beta chains presented below share a single source sample, sequenced in a study of T-cell memory formation after mild COVID-19. TCRdb independently ran MiXCR on the 5' RACE reads; one entry per CDR3 protein. The profile shows 190,000 or so distinct CDR3 sequences, 20% to 25% of them singletons. The sample was PBMCs or a T cell subset sorted from them (not recorded which). These receptors originate from an adult woman who had mild COVID-19 (a few samples of this study predate the infection). Cell type and time point are not known.

DNA of the CDR3: TGCGCAGCCGGAAGCTACAATGAGCAGTTCTTC. Translated, it gives CAAGSYNEQFF. The chain joins TRBV10-2 to TRBJ2-1; D ambiguous. Per the germline V gene, CDR1 is WSHSY and CDR2 is SAAADI. The CDR3 spans 11 residues.

CDR3 in DNA: TGTGCCAGCAGCTTGGACATGATGAACACCGGGGAGCTGTTTTTT. This encodes CASSLDMMNTGELFF. V is TRBV7-6 and J is TRBJ2-2; D is perhaps TRBD1 (5 bases). CDR3 size: 15 residues. V lost 3 bases and J 1 base, leaving 9 bases between the germline ends. Germline V gene data show CDR1 as SGHVS and CDR2 as FNYEAQ.

This clonotype was picked up a small number of times. V is TRBV10-3 and J is TRBJ2-3; D possibly corresponds to TRBD2 (7 bases). Germline values: CDR1 ENHRY, CDR2 SYGVKD. The length of the CDR3 is 15 residues. V was trimmed by 7 bases and J by 0 bases, leaving 14 bases between them. CDR3 sequence reads: CAINKGEGSTDTQYF. CDR3 DNA: TGTGCCATCAATAAGGGGGAGGGTAGCACAGATACGCAGTATTTT.

This clonotype was detected a few times. V usage is TRBV29-1 and J usage is TRBJ1-2; 10 bases map to TRBD1. Trimming removed 5 bases from V and 8 bases from J; junction bases left unmatched: 8. The CDR3 extends over 13 amino acids. CDR1 and CDR2 from the germline V gene are SQVTM and ANQGSEA. The CDR3 is CSVLTGGPVGYTF. The CDR3 DNA is TGCAGCGTTTTGACAGGGGGCCCGGTAGGCTACACCTTC.

In its sample, this clonotype was seen many times. The rearrangement uses TRBV13 and TRBJ2-2, with no clear D. The V end was cut by 3 bases, the J end by 4 bases, with 3 bases between. Germline V lookup: CDR1 PRHDT, CDR2 FYEKMQ (reference sequence). CDR3 length equals 12 residues. The CDR3 DNA reads TGTGCCAGCAGCTTTAGCACCGGGGAGCTGTTTTTT. This gives the protein CASSFSTGELFF.

This clonotype was observed a few times. The chain joins TRBV7-3 to TRBJ2-1; TRBD1 matches 9 bases. Trimming at V came to 4 bases and at J to 8 bases, leaving 9 bases not matched to a gene. The germline V gene has CDR1 SGHTA and CDR2 FQGTGA. The CDR3 consists of 15 residues. The CDR3 DNA is TGTGCCAGCAGCTCGGCGACAGGGGGTATCGATGAGCAGTTCTTC. As protein: CASSSATGGIDEQFF.

The J gene is TRBJ2-1, the V gene TRBV20-1; D may be TRBD2 (5 bases). V lost 0 bases and J lost 0, with 9 bases in between. CDR3 length: 15 amino acids. From germline, CDR1 is DFQATT and CDR2 SNEGSKA (reference sequence). As DNA, the CDR3 is TGCAGTGCTAGAGACGCGGGTTACTCCTACAATGAGCAGTTCTTC. It specifies CSARDAGYSYNEQFF.

The chain couples TRBV12-3 or TRBV12-4 to TRBJ2-1, with D perhaps matching TRBD2 (7 bases). The ends were cut back, 5 bases at V and 1 base at J, with 9 bases in the middle. This CDR3 spans 14 amino acids. CDR3 in DNA: TGTGCCAGCAGTGGGAGGGGGTCCTACAATGAGCAGTTCTTC. Amino acids: CASSGRGSYNEQFF.

The rearrangement uses TRBV4-1 and TRBJ2-1, with D perhaps matching TRBD2 (6 bases). The CDR3 loop spans 16 amino acids. V lost 0 bases and J 0 bases, leaving 9 bases between the germline ends. Germline-derived CDR1 and CDR2 are MGHRA and YSYEKL. CDR3 amino acids: CASSQEGGASYNEQFF. CDR3 bases: TGCGCCAGCAGCCAAGAGGGCGGGGCCTCCTACAATGAGCAGTTCTTC.

This clonotype was detected only a few times. The J gene is TRBJ2-4, the V gene TRBV5-8; 7 nucleotides align to TRBD2. J gave up 5 bases and V 0 bases, and 8 bases lay outside the gene matches. Germline V CDR1 and CDR2: SGHTS, YDEGEE. The CDR3 totals 16 residues. As DNA, the CDR3 is TGTGCCAGCAGCTTGGTGGGTAGCGGGTCGGAAAACATTCAGTACTTC. This sequence encodes CASSLVGSGSENIQYF.

The V gene is TRBV20-1, the J gene TRBJ2-7, with TRBD1 matching 7 bases. V lost 6 bases to trimming and J lost 5 bases; unmatched junction nucleotides: 10. The CDR3 totals 13 residues. CDR1 is DFQATT, CDR2 SNEGSKA, per germline (reference sequence). The CDR3 DNA reads as TGCAGTGCCATGACAGGGTTTTGGAACGAGCAGTACTTC. It codes for CSAMTGFWNEQYF.

The chain links TRBV9 to TRBJ1-1; TRBD1 agrees at 9 bases. Per the germline V gene, CDR1 is SGDLS and CDR2 is YYNGEE. The J segment lost 11 bases and the V segment lost 0 bases, leaving 8 bases of the junction unmatched. There are 14 residues in the CDR3. CDR3 sequence reads: CASSVEGTGLAAFF. As DNA, the CDR3 is TGTGCCAGCAGCGTAGAGGGGACAGGGCTGGCGGCTTTCTTT.

In DNA, the CDR3 is TGTGCCAGCAGTCATCGGACTAGCGAGTACAATGAGCAGTTCTTC. Amino acids: CASSHRTSEYNEQFF. The chain recombines TRBV6-5 with TRBJ2-1; 9 bases fit TRBD2. Germline CDR1 reads MNHEY; CDR2 reads SVGAGI. The length of the CDR3 is 15 residues. J was trimmed by 4 bases and V by 5 bases; bases with no gene match: 6.

The J gene is TRBJ2-3, the V gene TRBV5-6; D remains unclear. The V and J ends lost 0 bases and 2 bases respectively, with 4 bases between them. CDR1 SGHDT and CDR2 YYEEEE come from the germline V gene. The CDR3 totals 13 residues. The CDR3 loop reads CASSLGITDTQYF. The CDR3 DNA reads as TGTGCCAGCAGCTTGGGCATCACAGATACGCAGTATTTT. The variable domain in full, with the rest retrieved from reference TRBV5-6 and TRBJ2-3, is DAGVTQSPTHLIKTRGQQVTLRCSPKSGHDTVSWYQQALGQGPQFIFQYYEEEERQRGNFPDRFSGHQFPNYSSELNVNALLLGDSALYLCASSLGITDTQYFGPGTRLTVL.

This clonotype has a handful of counts. The chain employs TRBV4-1 and TRBJ1-2; 10 nucleotides match TRBD1. Germline trimming cut 3 bases from V and 2 bases from J; bases unmatched to any gene: 12. Per the germline V gene, CDR1 is MGHRA and CDR2 is YSYEKL. This CDR3 region has 18 residues. This CDR3 is CASSHYPTGGDVNYGYTF. CDR3 bases: TGCGCCAGCAGCCATTACCCGACAGGGGGCGACGTAAACTATGGCTACACCTTC.

As regards this clonotype: Its ends do not fully match the called genes, so a read error is possible. The rearrangement joins TRBV29-1 to TRBJ2-3; D possibly uses TRBD1 or TRBD2 (5 bases each). Looked up from germline, CDR1 is SQVTM and CDR2 is ANQGSEA. CDR3 length equals 14 residues. CDR3 in amino acids: CSVEGGTGTDTQYF. Written as DNA, the CDR3 is TGCAGCGTTGAAGGGGGGACCGGCACGGATACGCAGTATTTT.

The V call is TRBV29-1, the J call TRBJ2-1; D ambiguous. The CDR3 contains 13 residues. In germline, CDR1 is SQVTM, CDR2 ANQGSEA. Trimming stripped 6 bases from V and 0 bases from J, with 9 bases between. The CDR3 nucleotides are TGCAGCGTAGCCCTGAGCTCCTACAATGAGCAGTTCTTC. Translation gives CSVALSSYNEQFF.

This clonotype was seen only a few times. The V call is TRBV27, the J call TRBJ2-7; 10 positions agree with TRBD1. Trimming at V came to 3 bases and at J to 3 bases, leaving 8 bases not matched to a gene. CDR3 length: 16 amino acids. The V gene's germline CDR1 is MNHEY and CDR2 SMNVEV (reference sequence). This CDR3 reads CASSLGTGTGVYEQYF. DNA for the CDR3: TGTGCCAGCAGTTTGGGAACCGGGACAGGGGTCTACGAGCAGTACTTC.

CDR3 sequence (DNA): TGCGCCAGCAGCGACGGGACTAGCGGGAGCCTATGGGAGACCCAGTACTTC. Translated, it gives CASSDGTSGSLWETQYF. This chain connects TRBV5-1 to TRBJ2-5; 14 bases are shared with TRBD2. The CDR3 is 17 amino acids. V lost 4 bases and J lost 5; bases outside the gene matches: 10. Germline V gives CDR1 SGHRS, CDR2 YFSETQ.